This entry lists 20 T cell receptor beta chains sequenced from one sample in a study of blood T cell repertoires in COVID-19. The assay was immunoSEQ multiplex PCR, and TCRdb's table has in-frame clones only and misses some. The sample has 150,000 or so clones; around nine tenths are singletons. Sequenced: peripheral blood. These receptors originate from a man in his 60s with COVID-19, enrolled during active disease.

The chain is built from TRBV19 and TRBJ2-7, with 14 bases that match TRBD2. J gave up 3 bases and V 5 bases, and 9 bases lay outside the gene matches. The germline CDR1 and CDR2 sequences are LNHDA and SQIVND (reference sequence). This CDR3 has 17 residues. The CDR3 protein is CASSEGLAGVSLYEQYF. The CDR3 DNA is TGTGCCAGTAGTGAGGGACTAGCGGGAGTAAGTCTCTACGAGCAGTACTTC. Looking up the rest from reference TRBV19 and TRBJ2-7 gives the full variable domain: DGGITQSPKYLFRKEGQNVTLSCEQNLNHDAMYWYRQDPGQGLRLIYYSQIVNDFQKGDIAEGYSVSREKKESFPLTVTSAQKNPTAFYLCASSEGLAGVSLYEQYFGPGTRLTVT.

The chain uses TRBV5-6 and TRBJ1-1; D uncertain. The CDR3 runs to 16 residues. From germline, CDR1 is SGHDT and CDR2 YYEEEE. The ends were cut back, 2 bases at V and 5 bases at J, with 19 bases in the middle. DNA of the CDR3: TGTGCCAGCAGCTTTTTCGATAGGATTGGAGGGACTGAAGCTTTCTTT. It codes for CASSFFDRIGGTEAFF.

This chain links TRBV2 with TRBJ2-7; no clear D gene. Trimming removed 2 bases at V and 0 bases at J, with 11 bases between. Germline CDR1 reads SNHLY; CDR2 reads FYNNEI. This CDR3 contains 15 residues. The CDR3 DNA reads TGTGCCAGCAGTGAAAGGCTAGGAAGCTCCTACGAGCAGTACTTC. This codes for CASSERLGSSYEQYF.

The chain recombines TRBV27 with TRBJ1-2, with 7 bases aligning to TRBD1. J gave up 5 bases and V 5 bases, and 8 bases lay outside the gene matches. Germline V gene data show CDR1 as MNHEY and CDR2 as SMNVEV (reference sequence). CDR3 length equals 14 residues. CDR3 nucleotide sequence: TGTGCCAGCAGTGACTCCGGCAGGGGGTATGGCTACACCTTC. Translation: CASSDSGRGYGYTF.

This rearrangement joins TRBV19 to TRBJ2-3, with D perhaps TRBD1 (5 bases). The CDR3 extends over 16 amino acids. The V end lost 7 bases, the J end lost 2 bases, and 19 bases lay between the germline ends. Germline CDR1 is LNHDA and CDR2 is SQIVND (reference sequence). The CDR3 region has the DNA TGTGCCAGTAAGGGGATGCTAAATGGTCTCACAGATACGCAGTATTTT. It specifies CASKGMLNGLTDTQYF.

The V and J genes are TRBV9 and TRBJ2-3, with D uncertain. The CDR3 is 13 amino acids. Germline-derived CDR1 and CDR2 are SGDLS and YYNGEE. Trimming shortened V by 2 bases and J by 1 base, and 5 bases separated the two germline ends. CDR3 residues: CASSVPGTDTQYF. CDR3 DNA sequence: TGTGCCAGCAGCGTCCCGGGCACAGATACGCAGTATTTT.

This clone was seen only a few times. V and J are TRBV5-4 and TRBJ1-3, with a weak D call TRBD1 (5 bases). V dropped 5 bases and J dropped 3 bases, with 12 bases sitting between them. CDR1 is SGHNT and CDR2 is YYREEE in the germline V gene (reference sequence). The length of the CDR3 is 14 residues. Written as DNA, the CDR3 is TGTGCCAGCAGTTACGCAGGGTTTGGAAACACCATATATTTT. This sequence encodes CASSYAGFGNTIYF.

The DNA for the CDR3 is TGTGCCAGCAGTTTCAACAGGGGAAACACCATATATTTT. It codes for CASSFNRGNTIYF. V is TRBV6-6 and J is TRBJ1-3; TRBD1 might be the D (5 bases). V gave up 4 bases and J gave up 4 bases, with 8 bases separating them. Germline CDR1 reads MNHNY; CDR2 reads SVGAGI (reference sequence). The CDR3 runs to 13 residues.

The chain links TRBV24-1 to TRBJ1-2, with 7 bases aligning to TRBD1. This CDR3 region has 14 residues. With V trimmed by 6 bases and J by 0 bases, 3 bases remained unmatched. CDR1 KGHDR and CDR2 SFDVKD come from the germline V gene. CDR3 bases: TGTGCCACCAGTCGAACAGGGGCTAACTATGGCTACACCTTC. Its protein product is CATSRTGANYGYTF.

J is TRBJ2-4 and V is TRBV5-4; the D gene is possibly TRBD2 (6 bases). Germline V lookup: CDR1 SGHNT, CDR2 YYREEE (reference sequence). V shed 1 base and J shed 8 bases, with 16 bases lying between them. The CDR3 has 15 residues. The CDR3, as DNA: TGTGCCAGCAGCTTGTGGGCAGGCGGGACGGACATTCAGTACTTC. Translated: CASSLWAGGTDIQYF. Combining the CDR3 with reference TRBV5-4 and TRBJ2-4 gives the whole variable domain ETGVTQSPTHLIKTRGQQVTLRCSSQSGHNTVSWYQQALGQGPQFIFQYYREEENGRGNFPPRFSGLQFPNYSSELNVNALELDDSALYLCASSLWAGGTDIQYFGAGTRLSVL.

This chain uses TRBV18 with TRBJ2-4; maybe TRBD2 (6 bases). Germline assignment: CDR1 KGHSH and CDR2 LQKENI. The germline V and J ends were trimmed by 3 bases and 1 base, with 13 bases remaining between them. The CDR3 length is 16 residues. The CDR3 coding sequence is TGTGCCAGCTCACCGGTGGGGGGTCCCGCCAAAAACATTCAGTACTTC. It translates to CASSPVGGPAKNIQYF.

The chain carries TRBV27 and TRBJ1-1; weak D call: TRBD1 (5 bases). Germline CDR1 and CDR2: MNHEY and SMNVEV (reference sequence). The V end was cut by 8 bases, the J end by 5 bases, with 15 bases between. The CDR3 consists of 13 residues. CDR3 nucleotides: TGTGCCAGCCGATTCGGGGGGGGAACTGAAGCTTTCTTT. It specifies CASRFGGGTEAFF.

This sequence joins TRBV12-3 or TRBV12-4 and TRBJ1-3; perhaps TRBD1 as D (5 bases). Trimming left V 8 bases short and J 2 bases short, with 10 bases between. This CDR3 region has 13 residues. The CDR3 is CASGAAAGNTIYF. The DNA for the CDR3 is TGTGCCAGCGGGGCAGCAGCTGGAAACACCATATATTTT.

V gene TRBV14 combines with J gene TRBJ2-2; D ambiguous. V dropped 2 bases and J dropped 6 bases, with 7 bases sitting between them. Germline loops: CDR1 SGHDN, CDR2 FVKESK. The CDR3 runs to 13 residues. Written as DNA, the CDR3 is TGTGCCAGCAGCCAATACCAGGCCGGGGAGCTGTTTTTT. Its protein product is CASSQYQAGELFF.

The chain has TRBV18 and TRBJ2-7; perhaps TRBD2 as D (6 bases). V was trimmed by 0 bases and J by 0 bases, leaving 12 bases between them. The CDR3 covers 16 residues. The germline CDR1 and CDR2 sequences are KGHSH and LQKENI. As DNA, the CDR3 is TGTGCCAGCTCACCACCCGGGGGTCTAAGCTCCTACGAGCAGTACTTC. Its translation is CASSPPGGLSSYEQYF.

This clone was seen once. V is TRBV5-5 and J is TRBJ1-2; 7 nucleotides align to TRBD1. This CDR3 spans 13 amino acids. The germline V gene has CDR1 SGHKS and CDR2 YYEKEE (reference sequence). The V gene end was trimmed by 4 bases and the J gene end by 3 bases; junction bases not matched to a gene: 3. The CDR3 nucleotides are TGTGCCAGCAGCATCGGGACAGACTATGGCTACACCTTC. Translation gives CASSIGTDYGYTF.

This chain links TRBV7-8 with TRBJ2-5, with TRBD2 as a possible D gene (6 bases). The germline CDR1 and CDR2 sequences are SGHVS and FQNEAQ. Trimming shortened V by 10 bases and J by 7 bases, and 16 bases separated the two germline ends. CDR3 length: 12 residues. The CDR3 DNA sequence: TGTGCCATCAGTGCGGGAATCGGGACCCAGTACTTC. This codes for CAISAGIGTQYF.

The V call is TRBV27, the J call TRBJ1-1; no firm D call. The CDR3 length is 14 residues. Germline V gene lookup returns CDR1 MNHEY and CDR2 SMNVEV (reference sequence). V was pared by 0 bases and J by 7 bases, with 12 bases between. The CDR3 spells CASSLSVLRDEAFF. DNA for the CDR3: TGTGCCAGCAGTTTATCTGTGTTGCGCGATGAAGCTTTCTTT.

CDR3 sequence (DNA): TGTGCCAGCAGCTTACAGATCTACGAGCAGTACTTC. Translated: CASSLQIYEQYF. The rearrangement uses TRBV28 and TRBJ2-7; D not certain. With 6 bases removed from V and 3 bases from J, the gap between germline ends came to 9 bases. Germline-derived CDR1 and CDR2 are MDHEN and SYDVKM. The CDR3 has 12 amino acids.

This chain's CDR3 is CASSQVDSVSEQYF. In nucleotides, the CDR3 is TGCGCCAGCAGCCAAGTTGATAGCGTAAGCGAGCAGTACTTC. The rearrangement uses TRBV4-1 and TRBJ2-7; D is perhaps TRBD2 (5 bases). The V end lost 1 base, the J end lost 6 bases, and 13 bases lay between the germline ends. Looked up from germline, CDR1 is MGHRA and CDR2 is YSYEKL. The CDR3 runs 14 residues.